Shown below are 10 T cell receptor beta chains from a single sample sequenced in a study of blood T cell repertoires in COVID-19. The protocol was immunoSEQ multiplex PCR, while the TCRdb copy is restricted to in-frame clones and leaves out a portion. The sample holds approximately 210,000 clones, about nine tenths seen once. The material sequenced was PBMCs or T cells enriched from blood (not recorded which). These receptors came from a woman in her 30s who had recovered from COVID-19.

This chain joins TRBV6-2 or TRBV6-3 and TRBJ1-1, with 8 bases identical to TRBD1. The CDR3 runs to 16 residues. After removal of 4 bases from V and 1 base from J, the junction contained 8 bases not matched to a gene. The V gene's germline CDR1 is MNHEY and CDR2 SVGEGT. Here the CDR3 reads CASSFVGQVQNTEAFF. DNA of the CDR3: TGTGCCAGCAGTTTCGTGGGACAGGTTCAGAACACTGAAGCTTTCTTT.

The rearrangement links TRBV30 to TRBJ2-7, with D maybe TRBD2 (7 bases). This CDR3 contains 13 residues. V lost 3 bases to trimming and J lost 7 bases, with 16 bases between them. CDR1 GTSNPN and CDR2 SVGIG come from the germline V gene (reference sequence). The CDR3 DNA is TGTGCCTGGAGAGGGGGGGCTTGGGGGGAGCAGTACTTC. Translated: CAWRGGAWGEQYF.

V gene TRBV9 combines with J gene TRBJ2-3; no reliable D call. The germline V gene has CDR1 SGDLS and CDR2 YYNGEE. Trimming took off 0 bases at V and 4 bases at J, with 9 bases between the two ends. The CDR3 runs to 14 residues. The CDR3 nucleotides read TGTGCCAGCAGCGTAGACATCCCCGCAGATACGCAGTATTTT. Translation gives CASSVDIPADTQYF.

This clone was counted a few times. J is TRBJ2-3 and V is TRBV7-2; D might be TRBD1 (6 bases). In germline, CDR1 is SGHTA, CDR2 FQGNSA. The CDR3 has 15 amino acids. V was pared by 6 bases and J by 2 bases, with 15 bases between. CDR3 in amino acids: CASSKLDSITDTQYF. The CDR3 bases are TGTGCCAGCAGTAAATTGGACAGCATCACAGATACGCAGTATTTT.

The V and J genes are TRBV14 and TRBJ2-3, with TRBD2 matching over 8 bases. The CDR3 has 13 residues. Germline V CDR1 and CDR2: SGHDN, FVKESK. The V gene end was trimmed by 1 base and the J gene end by 14 bases; junction bases not matched to a gene: 8. The CDR3 nucleotides read TGTGCCAGCAGCCAAGGTAGTGGACTAGCAACGTATTTT. Translation: CASSQGSGLATYF.

The V gene is TRBV6-4, the J gene TRBJ1-5; D gene unclear. Trimming took 1 base from V and 0 from J, leaving 13 bases between them. CDR1 and CDR2 from the germline V gene are MRHNA and SNTAGT. CDR3 length: 17 residues. The DNA for the CDR3 is TGTGCCAGCAGTGACTTCGGACGGAGGCGTAGCAATCAGCCCCAGCATTTT. Its translation is CASSDFGRRRSNQPQHF.

This clone showed up just once. This chain uses TRBV5-4 with TRBJ1-5; weak D call: TRBD1 (6 bases). CDR3 length: 14 residues. V lost 3 bases and J lost 2, with 9 bases in between. The germline CDR1 and CDR2 sequences are SGHNT and YYREEE (reference sequence). The CDR3 DNA reads as TGTGCCAGCAGCTACAGGGTTGGCAATCAGCCCCAGCATTTT. Encoded protein: CASSYRVGNQPQHF. Looking up the rest from reference TRBV5-4 and TRBJ1-5 gives the full variable domain: ETGVTQSPTHLIKTRGQQVTLRCSSQSGHNTVSWYQQALGQGPQFIFQYYREEENGRGNFPPRFSGLQFPNYSSELNVNALELDDSALYLCASSYRVGNQPQHFGDGTRLSIL.

This chain connects TRBV7-9 to TRBJ1-5; no clear D. V was trimmed by 1 base and J by 5 bases, leaving 3 bases between them. CDR1 is SEHNR, CDR2 FQNEAQ, per germline (reference sequence). The CDR3 is 12 residues long. CDR3 region: CASSLDYQPQHF. The DNA of the CDR3 is TGTGCCAGCAGCTTAGACTATCAGCCCCAGCATTTT.

The chain has TRBV6-5 and TRBJ1-2, with D tentatively TRBD1 (5 bases). The germline CDR1 and CDR2 sequences are MNHEY and SVGAGI. The CDR3 consists of 14 residues. Trimming stripped 0 bases from V and 2 bases from J, with 7 bases between. The CDR3 region has the DNA TGTGCCAGCAGTTACTCGAAGGGGAACTATGGCTACACCTTC. Protein sequence: CASSYSKGNYGYTF.

This sequence joins TRBV5-6 and TRBJ1-5; D remains unclear. The CDR3 is 14 amino acids. Between the trimmed V and J ends, which lost 0 bases and 1 base, there was a span of 5 bases. CDR1 is SGHDT, CDR2 YYEEEE, per germline. In nucleotides, the CDR3 is TGTGCCAGCAGCTTGGGCAGAAGCAATCAGCCCCAGCATTTT. Its translation is CASSLGRSNQPQHF.